Sequencing of this TCR beta chain was carried out in a study of blood T cell repertoires in COVID-19. The data were produced by immunoSEQ multiplex PCR, yet TCRdb's version contains in-frame clones alone and is incomplete. The sample includes approximately 70,000 clones, approximately 87% of them seen just once. The sample taken for sequencing was peripheral blood. This receptor was obtained from a woman aged 55-69 years with acute or convalescent COVID-19.

The CDR3 loop reads CASSPSRRGTDTQYF. For the CDR3, the DNA is TGTGCCAGCTCACCGTCTAGGAGGGGCACAGATACGCAGTATTTT. The genes are TRBV18 and TRBJ2-3; perhaps TRBD2 as D (6 bases). This CDR3 comprises 15 residues. V shed 3 bases and J shed 1 base, with 11 bases lying between them. Germline CDR1 KGHSH, CDR2 LQKENI.